This TCR beta chain was observed in a study of tumor and adjacent non-tumor tissue in lung cancer. Notes on the study in general: Tumor repertoires had a smaller top 100 clone share than normal lung. Tumor TCR diversity, when higher, was linked to shorter survival.

The template was RNA from unsorted bulk tissue. Distant lung tissue was collected more than 3 cm away from the tumor edge. Donors were chemotherapy-naive, newly diagnosed lung cancer surgical patients in China, August–late 2014. V lost 4 bases and J lost 3, with 6 bases in between. The CDR3 has 13 residues. About this clonotype itself: Antigen specificity is unknown. A much bigger clone sits one base away, suggesting this may be a read error.

The library came from three nested PCR rounds adapted from ARM-PCR protocols. TCRdb passed the multiplex PCR reads through MiXCR, listing each CDR3 protein once. Of some 80,000 distinct CDR3 sequences in the sample, 76% were seen once. The chain employs TRBV12-3 or TRBV12-4 and TRBJ2-2, with unresolved D. The TCR was taken from a man between 70 and 80 years old with non-small cell lung cancer. What was sequenced was distant non-tumor lung tissue. CDR3 region: CASSCTDTGELFF. The CDR3 coding sequence is TGTGCCAGCAGTTGTACCGACACCGGGGAGCTGTTTTTT.